These 31 T cell receptor beta chains share one sample of origin, sequenced in a study of blood T cell repertoires in COVID-19. Assay: immunoSEQ multiplex PCR; the TCRdb copy retains only in-frame clones and omits some. The table has approximately 220,000 clones, 80% to 90% seen once. Input material: peripheral blood. These receptor sequences come from a woman older than 75 with acute or convalescent COVID-19.

J is TRBJ1-2 and V is TRBV5-1; the match to TRBD1 covers 10 bases. V lost 7 bases and J lost 3; bases outside the gene matches: 6. Germline V gene sequence: CDR1 SGHRS, CDR2 YFSETQ. The CDR3 consists of 14 residues. CDR3: CASRQGTGDYGYTF. The CDR3 DNA sequence: TGCGCCAGCCGCCAGGGGACAGGGGACTATGGCTACACCTTC.

This rearrangement joins TRBV27 to TRBJ1-6; D call uncertain. V dropped 5 bases and J dropped 8 bases, with 16 bases sitting between them. The CDR3 runs 15 residues. Germline CDR1 MNHEY, CDR2 SMNVEV (reference sequence). CDR3 in DNA: TGTGCCAGCAGTCCCGATCGCGGTAGCGATTCACCCCTCCACTTT. It is translated as CASSPDRGSDSPLHF.

This rearrangement joins TRBV2 to TRBJ1-3, with D uncertain. The V gene lost 5 bases and the J gene lost 0 bases, with 8 bases spanning the gap. The CDR3 runs 14 residues. Germline V gene sequence: CDR1 SNHLY, CDR2 FYNNEI. CDR3 bases: TGTGCCAGCAGTCCGGTCCTCTCTGGAAACACCATATATTTT. Amino acids: CASSPVLSGNTIYF. Based on the CDR3 plus reference TRBV2 and TRBJ1-3, the full variable domain is EPEVTQTPSHQVTQMGQEVILRCVPISNHLYFYWYRQILGQKVEFLVSFYNNEISEKSEIFDDQFSVERPDGSNFTLKIRSTKLEDSAMYFCASSPVLSGNTIYFGEGSWLTVV.

V gene TRBV6-5 combines with J gene TRBJ1-2; 7 nucleotides align to TRBD1. V was clipped by 4 bases and J by 2 bases; unmatched bases: 4. CDR3 length: 14 residues. Germline assignment: CDR1 MNHEY and CDR2 SVGAGI. CDR3 residues: CASSSPGGNYGYTF. The DNA of the CDR3 is TGTGCCAGCAGTTCGCCAGGGGGAAACTATGGCTACACCTTC.

The CDR3: CASSSSGLVNSPLHF. The DNA for the CDR3 is TGTGCCAGCAGCTCTTCGGGACTGGTTAATTCACCCCTCCACTTT. V is TRBV11-2 and J is TRBJ1-6, with D perhaps TRBD1 (5 bases). Germline assignment: CDR1 SGHAT and CDR2 FQNNGV. The CDR3 contains 15 residues. Trimming left V 4 bases short and J 6 bases short, with 13 bases between.

The chain uses TRBV28 and TRBJ1-2, with D hard to call. V was cut by 2 bases and J by 2 bases, with 6 bases left in between. This CDR3 region has 13 residues. Germline V lookup: CDR1 MDHEN, CDR2 SYDVKM. CDR3 sequence (DNA): TGTGCCAGCAGTTTAACCGGGAACTATGGCTACACCTTC. It is translated as CASSLTGNYGYTF.

This clone was observed a handful of times. The chain joins TRBV28 to TRBJ2-2, with 7 bases matching TRBD1. The CDR3 loop spans 16 amino acids. Trimming at V came to 6 bases and at J to 0 bases, leaving 7 bases not matched to a gene. The germline V gene has CDR1 MDHEN and CDR2 SYDVKM. CDR3 in amino acids: CASRKGGDPNTGELFF. The DNA of the CDR3 is TGTGCCAGCAGAAAAGGGGGCGACCCGAACACCGGGGAGCTGTTTTTT.

This clone was seen a few times. The V and J genes are TRBV12-3 or TRBV12-4 and TRBJ2-5; tentative D call: TRBD1 (6 bases). This CDR3 is built from 11 residues. V shed 8 bases and J shed 8 bases, with 12 bases lying between them. Here the CDR3 reads CASSRGGTQYF. The CDR3 DNA sequence: TGTGCCAGCTCACGAGGGGGAACCCAGTACTTC.

The genes are TRBV6-5 and TRBJ1-1; D unresolved. The CDR3 covers 11 residues. CDR1 and CDR2 from the germline V gene are MNHEY and SVGAGI. Trimming removed 5 bases from V and 10 bases from J, with 11 bases in between. The CDR3 sequence: CASSTDWLAFF. The CDR3 coding sequence is TGTGCCAGCAGTACGGACTGGTTAGCTTTCTTT.

This sequence joins TRBV11-2 and TRBJ2-1, with 10 nucleotides matching TRBD2. J gave up 5 bases and V 4 bases, and 8 bases lay outside the gene matches. In germline, CDR1 is SGHAT, CDR2 FQNNGV. The CDR3 sequence is 16 residues long. CDR3 sequence reads: CASSSRLAGDHNEQFF. CDR3 DNA: TGTGCCAGCAGCTCCCGGCTAGCGGGAGATCACAATGAGCAGTTCTTC.

This clone occurred a few times. CDR3 in amino acids: CASRREGPSNQPQHF. The CDR3, as DNA: TGTGCCAGTAGACGGGAGGGCCCGTCAAATCAGCCCCAGCATTTT. This chain links TRBV19 with TRBJ1-5, with unresolved D. Per the germline V gene, CDR1 is LNHDA and CDR2 is SQIVND (reference sequence). With 6 bases removed from V and 4 bases from J, the gap between germline ends came to 16 bases. This CDR3 spans 15 amino acids.

The chain joins TRBV19 to TRBJ1-2, with D possibly TRBD1 on 6 matching bases. The V end was cut by 2 bases, the J end by 4 bases, with 8 bases between. The CDR3 loop spans 13 amino acids. Germline V gene lookup returns CDR1 LNHDA and CDR2 SQIVND (reference sequence). CDR3 region: CASSISRGYGYTF. The CDR3 nucleotides are TGTGCCAGTAGTATATCCAGGGGCTATGGCTACACCTTC.

The chain is built from TRBV28 and TRBJ1-3; TRBD1 is a possible D gene (5 bases). The V end lost 9 bases, the J end lost 2 bases, and 11 bases lay between the germline ends. The CDR3 has 13 amino acids. The germline V gene encodes CDR1 MDHEN and CDR2 SYDVKM. CDR3 sequence (DNA): TGTGCCAGTCCCGACAGTACTGGAAACACCATATATTTT. This translates into CASPDSTGNTIYF.

This clone has only one observation. The chain links TRBV14 to TRBJ2-1; TRBD2 matches 12 bases. The germline V gene encodes CDR1 SGHDN and CDR2 FVKESK. The junction had 12 bases not matched to a gene; V was cut back by 3 bases and J by 6 bases. The CDR3 covers 18 residues. The CDR3 sequence is CASSQWASGGAGGNEQFF. CDR3 nucleotide sequence: TGTGCCAGCAGCCAGTGGGCTAGCGGGGGGGCAGGAGGCAATGAGCAGTTCTTC.

J is TRBJ1-2 and V is TRBV3-1 (or the pseudogene TRBV3-2); 7 positions match TRBD1. This CDR3 is built from 15 residues. J gave up 6 bases and V 4 bases, and 11 bases lay outside the gene matches. CDR1 is LGHDT and CDR2 is YNNKEL in the germline V gene (reference sequence). CDR3 in amino acids: CASSLTDRSVNGYTF. In nucleotides, the CDR3 is TGTGCCAGCAGCCTGACGGACAGGTCTGTTAATGGCTACACCTTC.

J is TRBJ2-3 and V is TRBV20-1, with D tentatively TRBD2 (5 bases). V shed 3 bases and J shed 1 base, with 14 bases lying between them. Germline V lookup: CDR1 DFQATT, CDR2 SNEGSKA (reference sequence). CDR3 length: 15 amino acids. In nucleotides, the CDR3 is TGCAGTGCTAGTGAGGGTAGCGTAGGCACAGATACGCAGTATTTT. Protein product: CSASEGSVGTDTQYF.

The chain links TRBV7-2 to TRBJ2-7, with D possibly TRBD2 on 7 matching bases. The CDR3 has 16 amino acids. CDR1 is SGHTA and CDR2 is FQGNSA in the germline V gene. The V and J ends lost 1 base and 2 bases respectively, with 15 bases between them. The CDR3 reads CASSLEGGLSTYEQYF. The CDR3, as DNA: TGTGCCAGCAGCTTAGAAGGGGGACTATCCACCTACGAGCAGTACTTC.

The chain joins TRBV30 to TRBJ1-6; 8 bases are a match to TRBD1. J gave up 3 bases and V 0 bases, and 7 bases lay outside the gene matches. The length of the CDR3 is 17 residues. The germline CDR1 and CDR2 sequences are GTSNPN and SVGIG (reference sequence). The CDR3 DNA follows: TGTGCCTGGAGTGTACAGGGGGGCGATCACTATAATTCACCCCTCCACTTT. Amino acids: CAWSVQGGDHYNSPLHF.

The table lists this clone with a count of one. The genes are TRBV18 and TRBJ1-2; TRBD1 matches 9 bases. The V and J ends lost 2 bases and 3 bases, in that order; junction bases with no gene match: 4. Germline CDR1 and CDR2: KGHSH and LQKENI. CDR3 length: 15 residues. CDR3 DNA: TGTGCCAGCTCACCAATGGGACAGGGATACTATGGCTACACCTTC. This gives the protein CASSPMGQGYYGYTF.

The chain links TRBV11-2 to TRBJ1-4; 10 nucleotides align to TRBD1. Germline values: CDR1 SGHAT, CDR2 FQNNGV. V was pared by 1 base and J by 7 bases, with 6 bases of the junction left unmatched. This CDR3 spans 16 amino acids. The CDR3 region is CASSLGQGAGGEKLFF. The DNA of the CDR3 is TGTGCCAGCAGCTTAGGACAGGGGGCAGGAGGTGAAAAACTGTTTTTT.

The CDR3: CASSFQGAGGYTF. The CDR3 DNA follows: TGTGCCAGCAGTTTCCAGGGGGCCGGTGGCTACACCTTC. The chain combines TRBV12-3 or TRBV12-4 with TRBJ1-2, with 8 bases lining up with TRBD1. V gave up 3 bases and J gave up 7 bases; unmatched junction bases: 4. The CDR3 spans 13 residues.

The chain employs TRBV7-3 and TRBJ1-4, with D perhaps TRBD1 (5 bases). The CDR3 runs to 15 residues. Deletions cut 5 bases from V and 8 bases from J, with 18 bases between. Per germline, CDR1 SGHTA and CDR2 FQGTGA. CDR3 bases: TGTGCCAGCAGCCCCGGGACGGCGCGGGGGGAAAAACTGTTTTTT. This translates into CASSPGTARGEKLFF.

The gene calls are TRBV7-2 and TRBJ2-2, with a possible D match to TRBD2 (6 bases). V was clipped by 2 bases and J by 8 bases, with 21 bases between them. The length of the CDR3 is 17 residues. Looked up from germline, CDR1 is SGHTA and CDR2 is FQGNSA. CDR3 nucleotides: TGTGCCAGCAGCTTACACGGTGGGACTCCGGACCGTGGGGAGCTGTTTTTT. Amino acid sequence: CASSLHGGTPDRGELFF.

The rearrangement links TRBV7-2 to TRBJ1-3; D unclear. The CDR3 runs 14 residues. Deletions cut 2 bases from V and 4 bases from J, with 9 bases between. Germline values: CDR1 SGHTA, CDR2 FQGNSA. CDR3 loop: CASSLRIAGNTIYF. The DNA for the CDR3 is TGTGCCAGCAGCTTAAGAATAGCAGGAAACACCATATATTTT.

The sample holds one count of this clone. This chain connects TRBV6-4 to TRBJ2-5; 8 bases fit TRBD2. J lost 13 bases, V lost 6 bases, and 19 bases had no gene match. The CDR3 is 15 residues long. CDR1 and CDR2 (germline): MRHNA, SNTAGT. CDR3 coding DNA: TGTGCCAGCAGGGAAGCTACAGAAGCGGGGGCAAAGTTGTACTTC. Translating gives CASREATEAGAKLYF.

This clone appeared a few times. The chain recombines TRBV30 with TRBJ1-5; tentative D call: TRBD1 (6 bases). The germline gives CDR1 GTSNPN, CDR2 SVGIG (reference sequence). The CDR3 length is 13 residues. V was pared by 2 bases and J by 5 bases, with 10 bases between. CDR3 nucleotides: TGTGCCTGGAGTCCGGACAGCTATCAGCCCCAGCATTTT. It specifies CAWSPDSYQPQHF.

This clone appeared a single time. The chain uses TRBV6-6 and TRBJ1-6, with D hard to call. The germline CDR1 and CDR2 sequences are MNHNY and SVGAGI (reference sequence). The CDR3 has 13 amino acids. With 2 bases removed from V and 8 bases from J, the gap between germline ends came to 7 bases. Here the CDR3 DNA reads TGTGCCAGCAGTTACGTAGCGGATTCACCCCTCCACTTT. Encoded protein: CASSYVADSPLHF.

This rearrangement joins TRBV5-5 to TRBJ2-7; D uncertain. This CDR3 spans 15 amino acids. Germline assignment: CDR1 SGHKS and CDR2 YYEKEE (reference sequence). The germline V and J ends were trimmed by 0 bases and 6 bases, with 16 bases remaining between them. The CDR3 bases are TGTGCCAGCAGCTTGGTTGGCATCGATTGGGCCGAGCAGTACTTC. It yields the protein CASSLVGIDWAEQYF.

This chain uses TRBV7-8 with TRBJ1-1; D possibly corresponds to TRBD1 (6 bases). The CDR3 totals 15 residues. Trimming pared 4 bases from V and 1 base from J, leaving 13 bases between. CDR1 and CDR2 from the germline V gene are SGHVS and FQNEAQ. The CDR3 nucleotides read TGTGCCAGCAGCTCTCCAAGGGGGAGGAACACTGAAGCTTTCTTT. Its translation: CASSSPRGRNTEAFF.

The V and J genes are TRBV11-2 and TRBJ1-2; D possibly corresponds to TRBD1 (6 bases). CDR3 length equals 13 residues. Germline CDR1 and CDR2: SGHAT and FQNNGV. Trimming pared 4 bases from V and 8 bases from J, leaving 14 bases between. The CDR3 reads CASSSSGAWGYTF. CDR3 bases: TGTGCCAGCAGCTCATCAGGGGCCTGGGGCTACACCTTC.

This clone was detected once. The chain uses TRBV5-1 and TRBJ2-7; tentatively, D is TRBD1 (6 bases). V lost 0 bases to trimming and J lost 7 bases, with 17 bases between them. CDR3 length equals 15 residues. Per the germline V gene, CDR1 is SGHRS and CDR2 is YFSETQ. CDR3 sequence reads: CASSLVRGLEYEQYF. CDR3 sequence (DNA): TGCGCCAGCAGCTTGGTTAGGGGGTTAGAATATGAGCAGTACTTC.